The 15 T cell receptor beta chains below were found in one sample sequenced in a study of T cell responses to AZD1222 COVID-19 vaccine. The data were produced by immunoSEQ multiplex PCR, yet TCRdb's version contains in-frame clones alone and is incomplete. The repertoire includes 95,000 to 120,000 clones, approximately 88% of them detected once, and approximately 6.9% sits in the top ten. The sequencing here drew on peripheral blood, taken 28 days after the second AZD1222 dose. The receptors were gathered from an adult who received the AZD1222 COVID-19 vaccine.

This clone was observed once. The chain is built from TRBV24-1 and TRBJ1-1; a possible D gene is TRBD1 (6 bases). Germline CDR1 and CDR2: KGHDR and SFDVKD. V was shortened by 7 bases and J by 6 bases, with 17 bases between the two germline ends. This CDR3 contains 14 residues. DNA for the CDR3: TGTGCCACCAGGGGGGGCAGACTGGCCGCTGAAGCTTTCTTT. This sequence encodes CATRGGRLAAEAFF.

This clone was observed a few times. The rearrangement links TRBV15 to TRBJ2-1; D is possibly TRBD1 (5 bases). V was clipped by 0 bases and J by 1 base, with 10 bases between them. CDR1 is LNHNV and CDR2 is YYDKDF in the germline V gene (reference sequence). The CDR3 runs 16 residues. As DNA, the CDR3 is TGTGCCACCAGCAGAGATAAAGGGGAATCCTACAATGAGCAGTTCTTC. Its translation: CATSRDKGESYNEQFF.

The rearrangement uses TRBV5-4 and TRBJ2-4; either TRBD1 or TRBD2 may supply D (5 bases each). From germline, CDR1 is SGHNT and CDR2 YYREEE (reference sequence). The V gene lost 0 bases and the J gene lost 5 bases, with 15 bases spanning the gap. The CDR3 length is 16 residues. Here the CDR3 DNA reads TGTGCCAGCAGCTTGGCCCCTGCAGGGACCGAAAACATTCAGTACTTC. Amino acids: CASSLAPAGTENIQYF.

The chain combines TRBV7-2 with TRBJ2-1; a weak D match, TRBD1 (6 bases). This CDR3 contains 13 residues. The V end was cut by 0 bases, the J end by 11 bases, with 11 bases between. Germline assignment: CDR1 SGHTA and CDR2 FQGNSA. CDR3 in DNA: TGTGCCAGCAGCTTAGCGCAGGGGAATAAGCAGTTCTTC. Its translation: CASSLAQGNKQFF.

This rearrangement joins TRBV20-1 to TRBJ2-7; 9 nucleotides match TRBD1. Germline CDR1 and CDR2: DFQATT and SNEGSKA (reference sequence). The CDR3 has 11 residues. V was clipped by 6 bases and J by 12 bases; unmatched bases: 9. The CDR3 coding sequence is TGCAGTGCAGGGGGACAGGGAGAACTGTACTTC. Protein sequence: CSAGGQGELYF.

This chain uses TRBV4-2 with TRBJ2-5; tentative D call: TRBD1 (6 bases). CDR3 size: 16 residues. Trimming left V 3 bases short and J 1 base short, with 15 bases between. Germline V lookup: CDR1 LGHNA, CDR2 YNFKEQ. CDR3 bases: TGTGCCAGCAGCCAGGGGGACACACCCGGCCAAGAGACCCAGTACTTC. Translation gives CASSQGDTPGQETQYF.

There are a few counts of this clone. The chain is built from TRBV27 and TRBJ2-1; a possible D gene is TRBD1 (7 bases). The V gene's germline CDR1 is MNHEY and CDR2 SMNVEV (reference sequence). This CDR3 region has 13 residues. V was trimmed by 2 bases and J by 8 bases, leaving 10 bases between them. CDR3 DNA sequence: TGTGCCAGCAGTTTAGGAGGGGGCTATGAGCAGTTCTTC. This translates into CASSLGGGYEQFF.

This chain connects TRBV7-2 to TRBJ1-5, with 7 bases identical to TRBD1. Per the germline V gene, CDR1 is SGHTA and CDR2 is FQGNSA. This CDR3 has 14 residues. J lost 3 bases, V lost 5 bases, and 4 bases had no gene match. The CDR3 spells CASSATGDNQPQHF. DNA for the CDR3: TGTGCCAGCAGCGCAACAGGGGACAATCAGCCCCAGCATTTT.

The rearrangement uses TRBV6-6 and TRBJ1-5, with 10 nucleotides matching TRBD1. The trim removed 10 bases at V and 3 bases at J, leaving 6 bases unmatched. The germline CDR1 and CDR2 sequences are MNHNY and SVGAGI (reference sequence). The CDR3 is 14 residues long. The DNA of the CDR3 is TGTGCCACTGGGACAGGGGCTCTCAATCAGCCCCAGCATTTT. This translates into CATGTGALNQPQHF.

The chain joins TRBV19 to TRBJ1-5; 9 nucleotides agree with TRBD1. CDR1 and CDR2 from the germline V gene are LNHDA and SQIVND (reference sequence). Losses at the gene ends were 5 bases for V and 0 bases for J; bases not matched to a gene: 8. The CDR3 consists of 17 residues. CDR3 loop: CASSPRTGAGSNQPQHF. CDR3 nucleotide sequence: TGTGCCAGTAGTCCCCGGACAGGGGCGGGTAGCAATCAGCCCCAGCATTTT.

This sequence joins TRBV2 and TRBJ1-1, with a weak D call TRBD1 (5 bases). The V end was cut by 3 bases, the J end by 1 base, with 12 bases between. The germline V gene has CDR1 SNHLY and CDR2 FYNNEI. CDR3 length equals 15 residues. CDR3 sequence (DNA): TGTGCCAGCAGTGATTTAGGCAGGGAGAACACTGAAGCTTTCTTT. Its translation is CASSDLGRENTEAFF.

J is TRBJ2-3 and V is TRBV4-1; TRBD2 agrees at 9 bases. The CDR3 runs to 18 residues. CDR1 and CDR2 from the germline V gene are MGHRA and YSYEKL. V lost 1 base, J lost 2 bases, and 10 bases stayed unmatched. The CDR3 coding sequence is TGCGCCAGCAGCCAAGGGGTTATTGAGCGGGGGGCCACAGATACGCAGTATTTT. This codes for CASSQGVIERGATDTQYF.

This sequence joins TRBV28 and TRBJ1-2; weak D call: TRBD1 (5 bases). Germline V lookup: CDR1 MDHEN, CDR2 SYDVKM. The V end lost 5 bases, the J end lost 2 bases, and 9 bases lay between the germline ends. This CDR3 is 13 amino acids long. This CDR3 is CASSDSVNYGYTF. CDR3 DNA sequence: TGTGCCAGCAGTGACAGCGTAAACTATGGCTACACCTTC.

The chain recombines TRBV15 with TRBJ1-2, with 8 bases matching TRBD1. V shed 6 bases, J shed 4 bases, and the junction held 7 bases outside the gene matches. Per the germline V gene, CDR1 is LNHNV and CDR2 is YYDKDF (reference sequence). The CDR3 spans 14 residues. The CDR3: CATRKDREFYGYTF. The CDR3 bases are TGTGCCACCAGAAAGGACAGGGAGTTCTATGGCTACACCTTC.

J is TRBJ2-7 and V is TRBV18; 12 bases are a match to TRBD2. Germline V gene sequence: CDR1 KGHSH, CDR2 LQKENI. The CDR3 length is 15 residues. Germline trimming cut 0 bases from V and 6 bases from J; bases unmatched to any gene: 3. In nucleotides, the CDR3 is TGTGCCAGCTCACCACCGTCTAGCGGGGGGGCCGAGCAGTACTTC. Amino acids: CASSPPSSGGAEQYF.